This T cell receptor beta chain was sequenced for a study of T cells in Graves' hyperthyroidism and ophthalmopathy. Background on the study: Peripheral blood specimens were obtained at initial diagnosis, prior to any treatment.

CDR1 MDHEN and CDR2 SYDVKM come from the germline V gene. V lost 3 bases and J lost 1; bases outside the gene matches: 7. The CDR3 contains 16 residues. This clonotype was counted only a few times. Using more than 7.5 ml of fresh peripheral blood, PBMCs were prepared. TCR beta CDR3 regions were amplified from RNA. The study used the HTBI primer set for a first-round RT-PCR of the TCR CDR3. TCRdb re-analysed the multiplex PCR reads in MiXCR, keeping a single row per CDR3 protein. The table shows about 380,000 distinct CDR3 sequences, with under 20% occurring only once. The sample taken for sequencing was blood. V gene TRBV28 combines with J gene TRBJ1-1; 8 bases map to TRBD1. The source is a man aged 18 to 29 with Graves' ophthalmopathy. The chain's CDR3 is CASSLTAGTGNTEAFF. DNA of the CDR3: TGTGCCAGCAGTTTGACCGCCGGGACAGGGAACACTGAAGCTTTCTTT.